This T cell receptor beta chain was profiled in a study of T cell changes during pregnancy in multiple sclerosis. Data came from immunoSEQ multiplex PCR; TCRdb stores just in-frame clones and leaves some out. Of about 68,000 clones listed, 92% are singletons. The CDR3 runs 16 residues. Looked up from germline, CDR1 is MDHEN and CDR2 is SYDVKM. V shed 4 bases, J shed 10 bases, and the junction held 18 bases outside the gene matches. The sequenced sample was peripheral blood, obtained in the second trimester of pregnancy. J is TRBJ1-1 and V is TRBV28; 7 bases line up with TRBD1. This receptor was obtained from a female donor in good health, enrolled as a control in a pregnancy study. The CDR3 reads CASSSPPIRQGRRAFF. CDR3 DNA: TGTGCCAGCAGTTCCCCCCCCATCCGACAGGGACGCCGAGCTTTCTTT.